Sequencing of this T cell receptor (beta chain) was carried out in a study of blood T cell repertoires in COVID-19 (dated by TCRdb to between 2020 and 2021). In terms of the full investigation: Samples covering the acute and convalescent phases of COVID-19 were provided by collaborators in the United States, Italy and Spain. The material from the prospective study consisted of cDNA or gDNA derived from T cells, B-cell-depleted T cells, or PBMCs. Subjects who had been exposed to COVID-19, were actively infected with it, or had recovered from it provided the deeply sampled blood TCRbeta repertoires that made up the dataset. The repertoires were made available in a free public database intended to serve as a resource for research on the immune response to SARS-CoV-2. The samples were drawn from the first 160 participants of the ongoing ImmuneRACE study and from 1,254 subjects provided by 6 global collaborators. Nearly every sample came with metadata listing a de-identified subject ID, COVID-19 status, age in years and sex. Where available, HLA class I and class II types were taken from metadata supplied by the sample provider and were not determined by assay-based typing.

Findings and caveats that apply to the study as a whole: The quantity of clinical and demographic metadata differed by source and by participant and was supplied without curation.

TCRbeta CDR3 regions were amplified from genomic DNA by means of the immunoSEQ Assay, a bias-controlled multiplex PCR. The original methods were these. Within the assay, amplification of reference gene primers was used to estimate how many nucleated cells each sample contained. To quantify the absolute abundance of each unique TCRbeta CDR3 rearrangement, sequence reads were collapsed and filtered. For each sample, productive Simpson clonality was calculated by taking the square root of Simpson's diversity index across productive rearrangements. TCRdb stores this immuneACCESS table with in-frame sequences only. Part of the clones is absent; in the studies checked, under half of the shortfall reflects unresolved V genes, and no reason is known for the rest. The V and J calls and clone size are taken from that table; D and trimming were inferred from the DNA. Present in this sample are 150,000 to 170,000 clones, about four fifths of which were seen just once. 25% to 30% of the sample lies in the top ten.

At the junction V is shortened by 5 bases and J by 2 bases, with 10 bases in between. The CDR3 spans 14 residues, from the cysteine through the phenylalanine. The DNA shown is the 42-base CDR3, in frame from base 1. CDR1 and CDR2, looked up from the germline V gene, are MNHEY and SVGAGI. Regarding this clone: It has no known antigen specificity. Per-base quality was not reported, and no clone a single base away is much larger than it.

The collaborating institutions used their own protocols to collect whole blood in K2EDTA tubes. For TCRbeta analysis, collaborators shipped samples in one of three forms: frozen whole blood, isolated PBMCs, or DNA extracted from either of those sample types. Sequenced: peripheral blood. The sequence derives from a woman in her fifties or sixties with acute or convalescent COVID-19. The chain was built from TRBV6-5 and TRBJ1-5; possibly the D gene is TRBD1, per 5 matching bases. The CDR3 reads CASSSRGGNQPQHF. The nucleotide sequence is TGTGCCAGCAGTAGCCGGGGGGGCAATCAGCCCCAGCATTTT.